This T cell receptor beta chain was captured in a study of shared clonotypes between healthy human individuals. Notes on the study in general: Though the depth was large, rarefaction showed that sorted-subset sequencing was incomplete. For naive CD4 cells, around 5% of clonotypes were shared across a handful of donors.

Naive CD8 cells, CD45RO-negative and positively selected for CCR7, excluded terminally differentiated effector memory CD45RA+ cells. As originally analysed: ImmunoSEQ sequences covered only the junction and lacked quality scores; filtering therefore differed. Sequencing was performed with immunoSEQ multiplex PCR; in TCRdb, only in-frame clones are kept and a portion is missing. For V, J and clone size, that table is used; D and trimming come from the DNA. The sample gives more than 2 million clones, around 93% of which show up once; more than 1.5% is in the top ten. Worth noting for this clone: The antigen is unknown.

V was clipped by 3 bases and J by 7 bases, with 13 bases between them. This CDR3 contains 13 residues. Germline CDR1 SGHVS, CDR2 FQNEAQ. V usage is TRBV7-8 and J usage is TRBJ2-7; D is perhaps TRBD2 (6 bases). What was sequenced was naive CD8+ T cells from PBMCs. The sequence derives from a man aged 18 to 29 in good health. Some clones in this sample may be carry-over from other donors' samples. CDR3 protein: CASSFGTAWEQYF. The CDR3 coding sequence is TGTGCCAGCAGCTTCGGGACTGCCTGGGAGCAGTACTTC.